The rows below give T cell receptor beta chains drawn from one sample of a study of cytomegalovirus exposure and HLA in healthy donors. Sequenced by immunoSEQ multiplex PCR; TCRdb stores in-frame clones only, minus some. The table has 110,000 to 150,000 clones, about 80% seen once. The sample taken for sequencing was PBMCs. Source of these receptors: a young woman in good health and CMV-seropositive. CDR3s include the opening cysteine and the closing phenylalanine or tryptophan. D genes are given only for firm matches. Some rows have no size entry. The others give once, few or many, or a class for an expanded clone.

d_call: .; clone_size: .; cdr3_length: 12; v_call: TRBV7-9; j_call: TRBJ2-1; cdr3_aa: CASSWSGNEQFF; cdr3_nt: TGTGCCAGCAGCTGGAGCGGCAATGAGCAGTTCTTC
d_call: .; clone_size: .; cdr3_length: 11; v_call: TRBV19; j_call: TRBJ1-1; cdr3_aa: CASGTEAEAFF; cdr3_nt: TGTGCCAGTGGAACGGAGGCTGAAGCTTTCTTT
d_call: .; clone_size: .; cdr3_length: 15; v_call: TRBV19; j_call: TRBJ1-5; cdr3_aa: CASSIAGVRNQPQHF; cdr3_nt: TGTGCCAGTAGTATAGCAGGGGTTCGCAATCAGCCCCAGCATTTT
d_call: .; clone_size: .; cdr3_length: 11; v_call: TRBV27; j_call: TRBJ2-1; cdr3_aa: CASSLYNEQFF; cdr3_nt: TGTGCCAGCAGCCTATACAATGAGCAGTTCTTC
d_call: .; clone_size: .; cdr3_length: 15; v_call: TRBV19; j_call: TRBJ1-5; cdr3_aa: CASSISQALNQPQHF; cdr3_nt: TGTGCCAGTAGTATTTCACAGGCGCTCAATCAGCCCCAGCATTTT
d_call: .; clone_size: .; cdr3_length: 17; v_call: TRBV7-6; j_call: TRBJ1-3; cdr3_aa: CASSLAGGAGSGNTIYF; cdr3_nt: TGTGCCAGCAGCTTAGCGGGGGGGGCAGGCTCTGGAAACACCATATATTTT
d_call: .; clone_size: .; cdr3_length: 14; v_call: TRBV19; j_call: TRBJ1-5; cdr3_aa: CASSVDSFGQPQHF; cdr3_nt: TGTGCCAGTAGTGTCGACAGTTTCGGTCAGCCCCAGCATTTT
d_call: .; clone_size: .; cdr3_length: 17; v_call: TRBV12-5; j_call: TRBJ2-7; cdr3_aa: CASGLTSLTVMPYEQYF; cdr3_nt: TGTGCTAGTGGTTTGACCTCACTCACGGTAATGCCCTACGAGCAGTACTTC
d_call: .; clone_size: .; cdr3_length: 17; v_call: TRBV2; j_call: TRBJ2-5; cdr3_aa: CASRGEWDMKTLETQYF; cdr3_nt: TGTGCCAGCAGGGGGGAGTGGGACATGAAGACTTTAGAGACCCAGTACTTC
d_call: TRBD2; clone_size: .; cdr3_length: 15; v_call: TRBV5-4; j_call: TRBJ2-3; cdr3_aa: CASRTSGGATDTQYF; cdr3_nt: TGTGCCAGCAGAACTAGCGGGGGGGCCACAGATACGCAGTATTTT
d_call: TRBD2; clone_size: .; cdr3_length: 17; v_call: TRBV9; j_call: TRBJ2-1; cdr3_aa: CASTRSTSGGVYNEQFF; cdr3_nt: TGTGCCAGCACCAGATCGACTAGCGGGGGGGTGTACAATGAGCAGTTCTTC
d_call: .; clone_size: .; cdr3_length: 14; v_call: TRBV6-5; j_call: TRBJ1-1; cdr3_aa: CASRSTGWGTEAFF; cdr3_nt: TGTGCCAGCAGGTCCACAGGGTGGGGAACTGAAGCTTTCTTT
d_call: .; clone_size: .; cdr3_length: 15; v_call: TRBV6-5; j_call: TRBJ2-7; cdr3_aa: CASSTGGGAVYEQYF; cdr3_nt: TGTGCCAGCAGTACCGGCGGGGGCGCCGTTTACGAGCAGTACTTC
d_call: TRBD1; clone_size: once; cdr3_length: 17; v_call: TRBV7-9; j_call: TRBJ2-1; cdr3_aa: CASSLGVLGQIFNEQFF; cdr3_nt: TGTGCCAGCAGCTTAGGAGTATTGGGACAGATTTTCAATGAGCAGTTCTTC
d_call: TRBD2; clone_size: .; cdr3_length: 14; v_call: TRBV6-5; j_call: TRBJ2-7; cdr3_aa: CASSYDTSGYEQYF; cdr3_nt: TGTGCCAGCAGTTACGACACTAGCGGTTACGAGCAGTACTTC
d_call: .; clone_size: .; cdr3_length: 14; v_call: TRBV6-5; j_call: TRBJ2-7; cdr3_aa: CASSYVVGSYEQYF; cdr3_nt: TGTGCCAGCAGTTACGTCGTGGGGAGTTACGAGCAGTACTTC
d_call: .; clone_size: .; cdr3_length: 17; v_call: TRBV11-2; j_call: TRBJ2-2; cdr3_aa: CASSFSQETARFGELFF; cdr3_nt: TGTGCCAGCAGCTTCTCACAGGAGACCGCCCGATTCGGGGAGCTGTTTTTT
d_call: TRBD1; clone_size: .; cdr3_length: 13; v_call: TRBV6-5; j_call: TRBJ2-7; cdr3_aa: CASKTGADYEQYF; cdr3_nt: TGTGCCAGCAAGACAGGGGCAGATTACGAGCAGTACTTC
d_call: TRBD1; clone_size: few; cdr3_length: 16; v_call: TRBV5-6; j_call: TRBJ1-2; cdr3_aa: CASSFLGGGLLYGYTF; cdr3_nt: TGTGCCAGCAGCTTTCTAGGGGGCGGATTACTCTATGGCTACACCTTC
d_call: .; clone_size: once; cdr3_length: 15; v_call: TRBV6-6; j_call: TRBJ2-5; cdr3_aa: CASTRRGYSQETQYF; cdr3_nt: TGTGCCAGCACCAGGCGGGGATACTCACAAGAGACCCAGTACTTC
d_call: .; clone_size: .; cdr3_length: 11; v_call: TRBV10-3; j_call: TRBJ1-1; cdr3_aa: CAISEHREAFF; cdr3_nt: TGTGCCATCAGTGAGCACCGGGAAGCTTTCTTT
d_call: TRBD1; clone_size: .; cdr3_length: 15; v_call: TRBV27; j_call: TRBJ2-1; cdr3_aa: CASLADRAGYNEQFF; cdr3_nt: TGTGCCAGCTTGGCGGACAGGGCGGGGTACAATGAGCAGTTCTTC
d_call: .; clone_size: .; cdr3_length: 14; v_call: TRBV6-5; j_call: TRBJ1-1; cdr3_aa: CASSRDGSYTEAFF; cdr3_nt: TGTGCCAGCAGTCGCGACGGGAGCTACACTGAAGCTTTCTTT
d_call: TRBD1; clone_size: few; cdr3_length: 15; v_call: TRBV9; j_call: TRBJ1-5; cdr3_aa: CASSEGQAVDQPQHF; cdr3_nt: TGTGCCAGCAGCGAGGGACAGGCGGTCGATCAGCCCCAGCATTTT